The present TCR beta chain was sequenced within a study of T-cell reconstitution after alpha-beta-depleted transplantation in children. General study findings and limits: Some patients' high day-60 TCRbeta diversity was attributed to recipient cells surviving conditioning. After transplant, at about two months, alpha-beta T cells were reportedly derived from several hundred expanded graft clones. At the one-year point after transplant, T-cell counts and TCRbeta diversity were found to come mostly from T cells that had been newly produced.

TCRbeta library construction was performed incorporating unique molecular identifiers. MiXCR, run by TCRdb on the PCR reads, gives a single entry per CDR3 protein. The sample lists about 460,000 distinct CDR3 sequences; roughly a tenth were seen once. This clonotype was picked up many times. As yet, its antigen is unknown. The sequence came from a child aged 2-15 years with inherited bone marrow failure, due to receive a stem cell transplant. The material was PBMCs, obtained before TCRalphabeta/CD19-depleted stem cell transplant.

The CDR3 here is CSATLAGLNEQYF. Here the CDR3 DNA reads TGCAGTGCAACACTAGCGGGCTTAAACGAGCAGTACTTC. The chain carries TRBV20-1 and TRBJ2-7, with 9 bases fitting TRBD2. Germline values: CDR1 DFQATT, CDR2 SNEGSKA (reference sequence). V was clipped by 6 bases and J by 5 bases; unmatched bases: 8. CDR3 size: 13 residues.